This T cell receptor beta chain was sequenced for a study of OX40 agonist ivuxolimab in advanced cancers. Study details: Ivuxolimab, an antibody that agonizes OX40 (CD134), was administered to the patients. Enrollees could have had prior anti-PD-1, anti-PD-L1 or anti-CTLA-4 therapy, which 30% to 50% had received. General study findings and limits: CD4+ and CD8+ T cells in blood underwent clonal expansion by week 6 at 0.1 to 3.0 mg/kg.

This clone is categorized as medium-sized (0.01 to 0.1%). Its antigen is not identified. Method: immunoSEQ multiplex PCR; TCRdb's copy keeps in-frame clones and lacks some. This sample has 54,000 or so clones, with over 75% found just once. This clonotype originated in an adult with an advanced solid tumor such as melanoma, head and neck, liver or kidney cancer. Sample: CD4+ or CD8+ T cells sorted from blood, taken in a trial of the OX40 agonist ivuxolimab.

CDR3 nucleotides: TGTGCCAGCAGTGGACAGGGGGCAGGGACTGAAGCTTTCTTT. Protein product: CASSGQGAGTEAFF. The chain joins TRBV2 to TRBJ1-1; 10 nucleotides line up with TRBD1. CDR1 and CDR2 from the germline V gene are SNHLY and FYNNEI. With 4 bases clipped from V and 5 bases from J, the junction kept 4 bases outside the gene matches. The CDR3 is 14 amino acids.